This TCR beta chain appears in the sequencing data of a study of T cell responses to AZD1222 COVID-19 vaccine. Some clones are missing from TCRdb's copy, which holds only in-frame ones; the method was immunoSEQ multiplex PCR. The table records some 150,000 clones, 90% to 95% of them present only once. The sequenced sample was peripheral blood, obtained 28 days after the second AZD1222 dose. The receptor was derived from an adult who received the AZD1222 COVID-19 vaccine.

The CDR3 DNA reads as TGTGCCAGTAAAAGTCGAGGGCTAGCGCTCTATGAGCAGTTCTTC. Translation gives CASKSRGLALYEQFF. The chain has TRBV19 and TRBJ2-1, with D possibly TRBD2 on 6 matching bases. Germline assignment: CDR1 LNHDA and CDR2 SQIVND (reference sequence). This CDR3 contains 15 residues. V was clipped by 7 bases and J by 8 bases, with 21 bases between them.